Included here is one T cell receptor beta chain sequence, with context. Its specificity is not known. CDR1 is MNHNS and CDR2 is SASEGT in the germline V gene. This CDR3 region has 14 residues. Trimming removed 3 bases at V and 0 bases at J, with 6 bases between. This specimen belongs to a study of T cell responses to AZD1222 COVID-19 vaccine. Libraries were prepared by immunoSEQ multiplex PCR; TCRdb keeps only in-frame clonotypes and omits some of them. The table has over 110,000 clones, approximately 93% seen once. Whole-study results and caveats: Donor demographics were predominantly white British with a female majority; clonal diversity may be underestimated. Mapped onto spike, vaccine-associated CD4 TCRs spanned it and were dominant at 160-218 and 743-854. All repertoire sampling was performed exclusively after the peak T cell response. Baseline serology detected seropositivity in only 5 to 7 AZD1222 recipients.

The J gene is TRBJ1-3, the V gene TRBV6-1; D is unclear. The receptor was derived from an adult who had recovered from COVID-19. Material: peripheral blood, obtained after recovery from COVID-19. The CDR3 loop reads CASSEQSSGNTIYF. The DNA for the CDR3 is TGTGCCAGCAGTGAGCAGAGCTCTGGAAACACCATATATTTT.